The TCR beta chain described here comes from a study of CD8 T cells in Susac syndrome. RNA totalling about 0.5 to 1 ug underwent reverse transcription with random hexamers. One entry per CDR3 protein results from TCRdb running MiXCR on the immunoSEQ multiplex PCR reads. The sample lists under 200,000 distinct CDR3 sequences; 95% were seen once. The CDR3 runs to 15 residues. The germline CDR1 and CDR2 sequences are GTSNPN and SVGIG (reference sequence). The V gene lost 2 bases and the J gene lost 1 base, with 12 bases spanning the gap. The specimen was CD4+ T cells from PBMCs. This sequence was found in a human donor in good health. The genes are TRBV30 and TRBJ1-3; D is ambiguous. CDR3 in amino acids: CAWSTIFGSGNTIYF. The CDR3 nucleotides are TGTGCCTGGAGTACGATCTTTGGATCTGGAAACACCATATATTTT.